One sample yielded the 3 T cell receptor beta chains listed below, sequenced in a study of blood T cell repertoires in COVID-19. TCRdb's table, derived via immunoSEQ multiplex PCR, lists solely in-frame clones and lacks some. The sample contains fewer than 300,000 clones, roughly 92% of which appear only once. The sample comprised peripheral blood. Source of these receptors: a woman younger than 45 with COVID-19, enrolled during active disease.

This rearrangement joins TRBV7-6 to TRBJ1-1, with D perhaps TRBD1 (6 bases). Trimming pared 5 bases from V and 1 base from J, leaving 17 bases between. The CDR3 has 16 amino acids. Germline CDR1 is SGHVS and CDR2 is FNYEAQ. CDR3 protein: CASSTFPQTGNTEAFF. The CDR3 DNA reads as TGTGCCAGCAGCACTTTCCCCCAGACAGGGAACACTGAAGCTTTCTTT.

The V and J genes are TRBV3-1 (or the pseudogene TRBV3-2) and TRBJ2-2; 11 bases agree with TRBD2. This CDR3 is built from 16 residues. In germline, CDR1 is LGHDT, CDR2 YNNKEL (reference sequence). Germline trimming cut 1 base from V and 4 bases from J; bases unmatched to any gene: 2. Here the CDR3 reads CASSQGLAGGTGELFF. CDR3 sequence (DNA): TGTGCCAGCAGCCAAGGGCTAGCGGGAGGCACCGGGGAGCTGTTTTTT.

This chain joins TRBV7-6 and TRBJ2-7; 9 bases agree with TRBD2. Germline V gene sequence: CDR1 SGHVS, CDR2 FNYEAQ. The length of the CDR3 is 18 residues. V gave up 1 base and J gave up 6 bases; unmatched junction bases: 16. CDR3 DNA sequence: TGTGCCAGCAGCTTAGAAATTCGGGCTAGCGGGACCGTCGCCGAGCAGTACTTC. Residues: CASSLEIRASGTVAEQYF.